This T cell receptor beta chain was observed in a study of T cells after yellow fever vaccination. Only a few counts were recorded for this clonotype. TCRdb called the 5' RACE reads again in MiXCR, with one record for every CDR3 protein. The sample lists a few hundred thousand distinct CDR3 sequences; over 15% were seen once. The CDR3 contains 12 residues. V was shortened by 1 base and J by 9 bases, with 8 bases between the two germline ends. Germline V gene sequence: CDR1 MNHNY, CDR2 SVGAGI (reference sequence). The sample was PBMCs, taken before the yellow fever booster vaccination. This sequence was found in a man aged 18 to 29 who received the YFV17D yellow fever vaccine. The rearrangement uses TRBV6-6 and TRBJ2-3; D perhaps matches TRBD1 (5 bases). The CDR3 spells CASSYLTATQYF. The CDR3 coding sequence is TGTGCCAGCAGTTACTTGACAGCCACGCAGTATTTT.